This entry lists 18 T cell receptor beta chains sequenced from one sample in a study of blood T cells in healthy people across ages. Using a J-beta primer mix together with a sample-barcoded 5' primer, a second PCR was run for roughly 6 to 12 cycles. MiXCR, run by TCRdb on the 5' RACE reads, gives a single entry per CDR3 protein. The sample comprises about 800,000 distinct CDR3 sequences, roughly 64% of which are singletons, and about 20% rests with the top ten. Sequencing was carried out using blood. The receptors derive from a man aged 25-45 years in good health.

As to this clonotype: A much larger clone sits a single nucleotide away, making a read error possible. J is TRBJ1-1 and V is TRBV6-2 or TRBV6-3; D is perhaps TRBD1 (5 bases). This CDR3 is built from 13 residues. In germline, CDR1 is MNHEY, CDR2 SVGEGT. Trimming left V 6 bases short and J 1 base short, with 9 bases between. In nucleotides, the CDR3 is TGTGCCAGCAGCGGGGACGGGAACACTGAAGCTTTCTTT. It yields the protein CASSGDGNTEAFF.

The CDR3 reads CASSSPRTSGNEQYF. In DNA, the CDR3 is TGCGCCAGCAGCTCACCACGGACTAGCGGGAACGAGCAGTACTTC. V is TRBV5-1 and J is TRBJ2-7; 12 nucleotides match TRBD2. Germline V gene data show CDR1 as SGHRS and CDR2 as YFSETQ. This CDR3 has 15 amino acids. Germline trimming cut 3 bases from V and 5 bases from J; bases unmatched to any gene: 6.

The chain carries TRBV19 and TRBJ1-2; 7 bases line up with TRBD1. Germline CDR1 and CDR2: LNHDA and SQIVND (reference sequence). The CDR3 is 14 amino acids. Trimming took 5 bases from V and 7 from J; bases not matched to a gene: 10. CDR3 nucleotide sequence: TGTGCCAGTAGTCCCGGAGGGGGCCTAGCTGGCTACACCTTC. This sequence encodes CASSPGGGLAGYTF. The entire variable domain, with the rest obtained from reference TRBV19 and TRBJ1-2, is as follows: DGGITQSPKYLFRKEGQNVTLSCEQNLNHDAMYWYRQDPGQGLRLIYYSQIVNDFQKGDIAEGYSVSREKKESFPLTVTSAQKNPTAFYLCASSPGGGLAGYTFGSGTRLTVV.

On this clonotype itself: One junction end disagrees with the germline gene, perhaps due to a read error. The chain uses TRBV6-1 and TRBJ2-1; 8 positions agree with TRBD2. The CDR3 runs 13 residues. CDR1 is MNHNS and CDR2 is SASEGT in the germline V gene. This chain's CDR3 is CASQRELDNGQFF. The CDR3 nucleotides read TGTGCCAGCCAGCGGGAGCTTGATAATGGGCAGTTCTTC.

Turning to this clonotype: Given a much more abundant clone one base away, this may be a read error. CDR3 in DNA: TGTGCCATCAGTGGAGGGACAGGGGACTCTGGGGCCAACGTCCTGACTTTC. Translating it yields CAISGGTGDSGANVLTF. The V gene is TRBV10-3, the J gene TRBJ2-6, with 10 nucleotides matching TRBD1. Per the germline V gene, CDR1 is ENHRY and CDR2 is SYGVKD. The CDR3 consists of 17 residues. V shed 4 bases, J shed 0 bases, and the junction held 3 bases outside the gene matches.

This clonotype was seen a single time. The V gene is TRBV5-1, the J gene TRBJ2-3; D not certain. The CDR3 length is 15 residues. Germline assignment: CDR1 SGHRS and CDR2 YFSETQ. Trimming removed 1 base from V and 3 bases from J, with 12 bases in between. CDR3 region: CASSLQQKTTDTQYF. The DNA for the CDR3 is TGCGCCAGCAGCTTGCAACAGAAAACGACAGATACGCAGTATTTT.

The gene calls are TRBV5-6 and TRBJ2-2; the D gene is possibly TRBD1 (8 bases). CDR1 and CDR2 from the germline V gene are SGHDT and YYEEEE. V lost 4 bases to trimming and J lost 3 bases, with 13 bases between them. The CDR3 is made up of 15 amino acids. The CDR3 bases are TGTGCCAGCAGCAGCACAGGGGGGGACACCGGGGAGCTGTTTTTT. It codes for CASSSTGGDTGELFF. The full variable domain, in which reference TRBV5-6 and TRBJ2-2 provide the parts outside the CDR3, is DAGVTQSPTHLIKTRGQQVTLRCSPKSGHDTVSWYQQALGQGPQFIFQYYEEEERQRGNFPDRFSGHQFPNYSSELNVNALLLGDSALYLCASSSTGGDTGELFFGEGSRLTVL.

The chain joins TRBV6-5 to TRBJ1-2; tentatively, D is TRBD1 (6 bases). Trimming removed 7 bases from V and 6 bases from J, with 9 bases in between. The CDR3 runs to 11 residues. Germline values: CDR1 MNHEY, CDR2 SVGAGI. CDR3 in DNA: TGTGCCAGCACCGGGGACAATGGCTACACCTTC. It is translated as CASTGDNGYTF.

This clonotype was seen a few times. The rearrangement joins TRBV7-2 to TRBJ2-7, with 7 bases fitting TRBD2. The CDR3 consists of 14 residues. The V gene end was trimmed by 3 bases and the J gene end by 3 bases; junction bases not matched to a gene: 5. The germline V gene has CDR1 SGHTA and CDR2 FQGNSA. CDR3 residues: CASSLGRGFYEQYF. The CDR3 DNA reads TGTGCCAGCAGCTTGGGGCGGGGGTTCTACGAGCAGTACTTC.

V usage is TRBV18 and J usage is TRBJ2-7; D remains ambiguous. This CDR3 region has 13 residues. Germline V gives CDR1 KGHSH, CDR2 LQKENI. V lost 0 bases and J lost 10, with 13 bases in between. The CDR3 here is CASSPPPGEGQYF. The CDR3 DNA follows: TGTGCCAGCTCACCACCACCTGGAGAAGGCCAGTACTTC.

The chain's CDR3 is CASQSAGQHNEQFF. CDR3 nucleotide sequence: TGCGCCAGCCAATCGGCGGGCCAGCACAATGAGCAGTTCTTC. The chain links TRBV5-1 to TRBJ2-1; D perhaps matches TRBD2 (5 bases). This CDR3 is built from 14 residues. With 7 bases removed from V and 5 bases from J, the gap between germline ends came to 16 bases. Germline lookup yields CDR1 SGHRS and CDR2 YFSETQ.

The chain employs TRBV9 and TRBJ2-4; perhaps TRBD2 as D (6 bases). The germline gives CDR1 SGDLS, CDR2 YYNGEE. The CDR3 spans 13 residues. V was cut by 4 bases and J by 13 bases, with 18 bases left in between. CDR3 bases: TGTGCCAGCAGCCCCCCGACCCCGGGAGAGCAGTACTTC. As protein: CASSPPTPGEQYF.

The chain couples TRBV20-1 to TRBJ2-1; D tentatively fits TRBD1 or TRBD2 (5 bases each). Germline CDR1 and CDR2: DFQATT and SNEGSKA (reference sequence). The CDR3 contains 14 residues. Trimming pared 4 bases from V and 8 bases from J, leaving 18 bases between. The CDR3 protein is CSATAGTRGDEQFF. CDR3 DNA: TGCAGTGCTACAGCCGGGACGAGGGGCGATGAGCAGTTCTTC.

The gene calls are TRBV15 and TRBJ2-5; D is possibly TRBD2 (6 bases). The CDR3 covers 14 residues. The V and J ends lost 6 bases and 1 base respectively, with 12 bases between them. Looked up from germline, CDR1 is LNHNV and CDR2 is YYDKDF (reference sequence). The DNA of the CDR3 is TGTGCCACCAGGTCAAGGGGAGGCCAAGAGACCCAGTACTTC. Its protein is CATRSRGGQETQYF.

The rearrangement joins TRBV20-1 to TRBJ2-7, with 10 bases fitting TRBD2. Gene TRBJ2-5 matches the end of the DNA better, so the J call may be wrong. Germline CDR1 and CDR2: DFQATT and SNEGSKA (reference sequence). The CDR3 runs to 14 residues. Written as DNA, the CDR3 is TGCAGTGCTAGTCCCACTAGCGGGATGGAGACCCAGTACTTC. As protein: CSASPTSGMETQYF.

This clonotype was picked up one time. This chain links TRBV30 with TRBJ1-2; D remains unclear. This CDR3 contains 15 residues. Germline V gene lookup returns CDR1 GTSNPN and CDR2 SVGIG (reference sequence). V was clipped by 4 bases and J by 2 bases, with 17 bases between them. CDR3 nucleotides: TGTGCCTGGACAGGCTCACAAGTCGGAAACTATGGCTACACCTTC. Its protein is CAWTGSQVGNYGYTF.

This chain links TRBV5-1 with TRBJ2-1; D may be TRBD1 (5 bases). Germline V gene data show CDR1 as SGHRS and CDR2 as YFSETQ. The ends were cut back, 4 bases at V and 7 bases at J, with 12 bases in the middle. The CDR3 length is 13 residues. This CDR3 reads CASSLDSFNEQFF. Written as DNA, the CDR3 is TGCGCCAGCAGCCTAGACAGCTTTAATGAGCAGTTCTTC.

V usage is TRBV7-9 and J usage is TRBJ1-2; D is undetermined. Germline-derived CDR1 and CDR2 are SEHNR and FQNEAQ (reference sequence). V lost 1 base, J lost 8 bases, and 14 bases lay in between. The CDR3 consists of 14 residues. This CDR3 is CASSLVRQSGGYTF. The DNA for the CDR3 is TGTGCCAGCAGCTTAGTACGGCAGTCGGGCGGCTACACCTTC.